Each of the 5 T cell receptor beta chains below was sequenced from the same sample in a study of T-cell memory formation after mild COVID-19. MiXCR, run by TCRdb on the 5' RACE reads, gives a single entry per CDR3 protein. The table has 350,000 to 450,000 distinct CDR3 sequences, over 15% seen once; the top ten hold around 9.2%. The sequenced sample was PBMCs or a T cell subset sorted from them (not recorded which). The receptors here all came from an adult woman who had mild COVID-19 (a few samples of this study predate the infection). Cell type and time point are not known.

The rearrangement joins TRBV24-1 to TRBJ2-1, with D perhaps TRBD1 (6 bases). This CDR3 is built from 18 residues. In germline, CDR1 is KGHDR, CDR2 SFDVKD. V lost 0 bases and J 3 bases, leaving 17 bases between the germline ends. The CDR3, as DNA: TGTGCCACCAGTGATTTGCTCTCTGTGGGGGCGCACTACAATGAGCAGTTCTTC. Its translation: CATSDLLSVGAHYNEQFF.

This chain links TRBV29-1 with TRBJ2-3; the match to TRBD2 covers 11 bases. CDR3 length: 14 residues. Germline CDR1 and CDR2: SQVTM and ANQGSEA. Unmatched junction bases numbered 10, after V lost 8 bases and J lost 6 bases. The CDR3 DNA follows: TGCAGCCCCAGACTAGCGGGGAGCTGGGATACGCAGTATTTT. Amino acid sequence: CSPRLAGSWDTQYF.

J is TRBJ2-3 and V is TRBV5-1; D is undetermined. This CDR3 region has 16 residues. Per germline, CDR1 SGHRS and CDR2 YFSETQ. Trimming took 0 bases from V and 0 from J, leaving 11 bases between them. CDR3 amino acids: CASSLASAISTDTQYF. CDR3 coding DNA: TGCGCCAGCAGCTTGGCCTCAGCCATTAGCACAGATACGCAGTATTTT.

This clonotype was picked up a small number of times. The chain combines TRBV13 with TRBJ1-1; D is undetermined. Trimming took off 1 base at V and 1 base at J, with 10 bases between the two ends. Germline loops: CDR1 PRHDT, CDR2 FYEKMQ (reference sequence). The CDR3 is 15 amino acids. The CDR3 DNA sequence: TGTGCCAGCAGCTTAGCTCTGGACCCGAACACTGAAGCTTTCTTT. Translated: CASSLALDPNTEAFF.

This clonotype was picked up a small number of times. CDR3 sequence: CATTETGGLYGYTF. CDR3 sequence (DNA): TGTGCCACCACTGAGACAGGGGGGCTCTATGGCTACACCTTC. V usage is TRBV15 and J usage is TRBJ1-2; TRBD1 aligns across 9 bases. The germline CDR1 and CDR2 sequences are LNHNV and YYDKDF (reference sequence). CDR3 size: 14 residues. The J segment lost 4 bases and the V segment lost 7 bases, leaving 7 bases of the junction unmatched.